Following are 28 T cell receptor beta chains from one sample sequenced in a study of regulatory T cells in long-lasting Graves disease (dated by TCRdb to the early 2020s). The library was built by means of multiplex PCR. The reads were generated on an Illumina HiSeq 4000. To build TCR beta libraries, CDR3 regions were amplified by Arm-PCR using iRepertoire HTBI primers. TCRdb redid the processing of the public reads, applying fastp at Q25 and MiXCR, and retained in-frame beta chains. Each CDR3 protein gets just one entry, which takes the most common genes and DNA from the rows behind it. The table for this sample lists fewer than 600,000 distinct CDR3 sequences; around a fifth of them were counted only once. The ten largest account for roughly 13% of the sample. The time point label on this specimen signifies: persistent/refractory GD, antithyroid drugs over 5 years with positive TRAb. For both TCR sequencing and RNA sequencing, RNA was extracted from PBMCs using TRIzol.

Here the sequenced sample was peripheral blood mononuclear cells (PBMCs), taken when the disease was refractory, from a patient treated with antithyroid drugs. Receptors originate from a female donor with Graves disease.

Only a few counts were recorded for this clonotype. V is TRBV11-1 and J is TRBJ2-7, with a weak D call TRBD2 (6 bases). The germline V and J ends were trimmed by 5 bases and 9 bases, with 11 bases remaining between them. From germline, CDR1 is SGHAT and CDR2 FQDESV (reference sequence). The CDR3 runs to 11 residues. CDR3 in DNA: TGTGCCAGCAGCAGTCAGCGGGCGCAGTACTTC. Protein: CASSSQRAQYF. Filled out from reference TRBV11-1 and TRBJ2-7, the complete variable domain reads EAEVAQSPRYKITEKSQAVAFWCDPISGHATLYWYRQILGQGPELLVQFQDESVVDDSQLPKDRFSAERLKGVDSTLKIQPAELGDSAMYLCASSSQRAQYFGPGTRLTVT.

This clonotype was counted ten times or more. This chain links TRBV6-5 with TRBJ1-5; D possibly corresponds to TRBD1 (6 bases). This CDR3 is 13 amino acids long. Trimming left V 4 bases short and J 9 bases short, with 13 bases between. Germline-derived CDR1 and CDR2 are MNHEY and SVGAGI. In DNA form, the CDR3 reads TGTGCCAGCAGTTCAGGGGTTAACGGGCCCCAGCATTTT. Translating gives CASSSGVNGPQHF.

Many counts were recorded for this clonotype. The rearrangement uses TRBV28 and TRBJ1-5; 7 nucleotides match TRBD1. The V and J ends lost 1 base and 6 bases, in that order; junction bases with no gene match: 6. CDR1 MDHEN and CDR2 SYDVKM come from the germline V gene. The CDR3 contains 15 residues. The CDR3 DNA is TGTGCCAGCAGTTTATTACAGGGGAGCGGTCAGCCCCAGCATTTT. Translated, it gives CASSLLQGSGQPQHF.

V usage is TRBV7-6 and J usage is TRBJ1-6, with 7 bases aligning to TRBD1. Germline CDR1 is SGHVS and CDR2 is FNYEAQ. V lost 5 bases, J lost 7 bases, and 11 bases stayed unmatched. CDR3 length: 16 residues. CDR3 sequence reads: CASSPGQPGSNSPLHF. CDR3 nucleotide sequence: TGTGCCAGCAGCCCGGGACAGCCGGGATCGAATTCACCCCTCCACTTT.

Notes on this clonotype: A much larger clone lies one base from this, so it may be a read error. The chain joins TRBV28 to TRBJ2-2, with D perhaps given as TRBD1 or TRBD2 (6 bases each). The CDR3 is 15 amino acids. V shed 10 bases and J shed 5 bases, with 20 bases lying between them. Germline V CDR1 and CDR2: MDHEN, SYDVKM. CDR3 in DNA: TGTGCCAACGCCCCCTCTCGGGGGACAACCGGGGAGCTGTTTTTT. Translation gives CANAPSRGTTGELFF.

This clonotype was recorded at least ten times. The gene calls are TRBV6-1 and TRBJ2-7, with 9 bases fitting TRBD2. Germline trimming cut 5 bases from V and 4 bases from J; bases unmatched to any gene: 12. Germline CDR1 MNHNS, CDR2 SASEGT. The CDR3 sequence is 16 residues long. The chain's CDR3 is CASSPLAGGIEYEQYF. The CDR3 DNA reads as TGTGCCAGCAGTCCCCTGGCGGGAGGGATAGAGTACGAGCAGTACTTC.

The chain joins TRBV3-1 to TRBJ1-5; D remains unclear. Trimming took 1 base from V and 9 from J, leaving 13 bases between them. Germline V gene lookup returns CDR1 LGHDT and CDR2 YNNKEL (reference sequence). CDR3 length: 14 amino acids. The CDR3 loop reads CASSQGVDDRPQHF. The CDR3 DNA follows: TGTGCCAGCAGCCAAGGGGTAGACGATCGGCCCCAGCATTTT.

The table lists this clonotype with a count of one. The gene calls are TRBV4-2 and TRBJ2-5, with D hard to call. Trimming pared 0 bases from V and 3 bases from J, leaving 11 bases between. The CDR3 consists of 15 residues. The germline CDR1 and CDR2 sequences are LGHNA and YNFKEQ. The CDR3 sequence is CASSQDEGRKETQYF. The CDR3 nucleotides read TGTGCCAGCAGCCAAGATGAAGGCAGAAAAGAGACCCAGTACTTC.

This clonotype was recorded a few times. V gene TRBV27 combines with J gene TRBJ1-1; D ambiguous. CDR3 length: 13 amino acids. Germline CDR1 MNHEY, CDR2 SMNVEV (reference sequence). Trimming cost V 6 bases and J 5 bases, with 13 bases left between them. CDR3: CASSSPGVTEAFF. The CDR3 DNA follows: TGTGCCAGCAGCTCCCCTGGGGTGACTGAAGCTTTCTTT.

This clonotype was detected a few times. CDR3 protein: CAWMGGGPYQETQYF. The CDR3 region has the DNA TGTGCCTGGATGGGTGGGGGGCCGTACCAAGAGACCCAGTACTTC. The chain carries TRBV30 and TRBJ2-5; the D gene could be TRBD1 or TRBD2 (6 bases each). Trimming shortened V by 4 bases and J by 0 bases, and 15 bases separated the two germline ends. CDR1 and CDR2 (germline): GTSNPN, SVGIG (reference sequence). The CDR3 has 15 residues.

With respect to this clonotype: The junction shows a germline mismatch at one end, possibly a read error. The V gene is TRBV2, the J gene TRBJ2-7, with no clear D. The CDR3 loop spans 15 amino acids. Germline CDR1 SNHLY, CDR2 FYNNEI. The CDR3 reads CASSYSKGRGYEQCF. As DNA, the CDR3 is TGTGCCAGCAGTTACTCGAAGGGCCGTGGATACGAGCAGTGCTTC.

The chain links TRBV3-1 to TRBJ2-2; 8 nucleotides agree with TRBD2. J was trimmed by 6 bases and V by 4 bases; bases with no gene match: 4. Germline V gene sequence: CDR1 LGHDT, CDR2 YNNKEL (reference sequence). The CDR3 has 14 residues. CDR3 coding DNA: TGTGCCAGCAGCCCCGGGGGGGGCCCCGGGGAGCTGTTTTTT. This sequence encodes CASSPGGGPGELFF. Full variable domain (remainder filled in from reference TRBV3-1 and TRBJ2-2): DTAVSQTPKYLVTQMGNDKSIKCEQNLGHDTMYWYKQDSKKFLKIMFSYNNKELIINETVPNRFSPKSPDKAHLNLHINSLELGDSAVYFCASSPGGGPGELFFGEGSRLTVL.

Many counts were recorded for this clonotype. V and J are TRBV7-2 and TRBJ1-1; no firm D call. The V end was cut by 1 base, the J end by 2 bases, with 8 bases between. Germline V gives CDR1 SGHTA, CDR2 FQGNSA. This CDR3 spans 14 amino acids. CDR3 DNA sequence: TGTGCCAGCAGCTTAGGTCCCTTAAACACTGAAGCTTTCTTT. It is translated as CASSLGPLNTEAFF.

In this sample, this clonotype turned up many times. The chain combines TRBV2 with TRBJ2-7, with 8 bases aligning to TRBD1. The CDR3 is 15 amino acids. Germline assignment: CDR1 SNHLY and CDR2 FYNNEI. Trimming cost V 0 bases and J 3 bases; bases outside gene matches: 4. CDR3 nucleotides: TGTGCCAGCAGTGAAGCGACAGGGGAAGACTACGAGCAGTACTTC. This codes for CASSEATGEDYEQYF. The variable domain in full, with the rest retrieved from reference TRBV2 and TRBJ2-7, is EPEVTQTPSHQVTQMGQEVILRCVPISNHLYFYWYRQILGQKVEFLVSFYNNEISEKSEIFDDQFSVERPDGSNFTLKIRSTKLEDSAMYFCASSEATGEDYEQYFGPGTRLTVT.

The chain carries TRBV6-5 and TRBJ1-4; 8 nucleotides line up with TRBD1. The CDR3 is 17 residues long. Germline V lookup: CDR1 MNHEY, CDR2 SVGAGI. Trimming removed 0 bases from V and 2 bases from J; junction bases left unmatched: 5. The CDR3 DNA follows: TGTGCCAGCAGTTACTCTCGCAGGGGGCAGACTAATGAAAAACTGTTTTTT. Amino acids: CASSYSRRGQTNEKLFF.

The chain is built from TRBV6-5 and TRBJ1-2, with TRBD1 matching over 7 bases. The CDR3 has 14 residues. CDR1 is MNHEY and CDR2 is SVGAGI in the germline V gene. The trim removed 2 bases at V and 3 bases at J, leaving 3 bases unmatched. CDR3 protein: CASSYIGGDYGYTF. Here the CDR3 DNA reads TGTGCCAGCAGTTACATAGGGGGCGACTATGGCTACACCTTC.

The sample holds many counts of this clonotype. V and J are TRBV12-3 or TRBV12-4 and TRBJ2-6; D call uncertain. The length of the CDR3 is 14 residues. Trimming cost V 6 bases and J 0 bases, with 6 bases left between them. The CDR3 DNA is TGTGCCAGCAGGGGGAACTCTGGGGCCAACGTCCTGACTTTC. Protein sequence: CASRGNSGANVLTF.

The chain joins TRBV7-2 to TRBJ2-2; 10 bases fit TRBD2. With V trimmed by 0 bases and J by 3 bases, 7 bases remained unmatched. The CDR3 extends over 18 amino acids. Germline values: CDR1 SGHTA, CDR2 FQGNSA. This CDR3 reads CASSLAVSGGRYTGELFF. CDR3 nucleotide sequence: TGTGCCAGCAGCTTAGCTGTTAGCGGGGGGCGGTACACCGGGGAGCTGTTTTTT.

This clonotype was observed a handful of times. The CDR3 loop reads CASSSAGSGANVLTF. The CDR3 DNA sequence: TGTGCCAGCAGCTCCGCAGGTTCTGGGGCCAACGTCCTGACTTTC. The J gene is TRBJ2-6, the V gene TRBV11-2, with D unresolved. This CDR3 comprises 15 residues. The V gene lost 4 bases and the J gene lost 1 base, with 8 bases spanning the gap. CDR1 is SGHAT, CDR2 FQNNGV, per germline. Drawing the rest from reference TRBV11-2 and TRBJ2-6, the complete variable domain is EAGVAQSPRYKIIEKRQSVAFWCNPISGHATLYWYQQILGQGPKLLIQFQNNGVVDDSQLPKDRFSAERLKGVDSTLKIQPAKLEDSAVYLCASSSAGSGANVLTFGAGSRLTVL.

The genes are TRBV5-4 and TRBJ2-2; TRBD1 agrees at 8 bases. The length of the CDR3 is 15 residues. Looked up from germline, CDR1 is SGHNT and CDR2 is YYREEE (reference sequence). The V and J ends lost 1 base and 6 bases, in that order; junction bases with no gene match: 5. The CDR3 sequence: CASSLRQGASGELFF. CDR3 in DNA: TGTGCCAGCAGCTTGCGGCAGGGGGCGTCCGGGGAGCTGTTTTTT.

This clonotype has ten or more counts. The chain is built from TRBV7-2 and TRBJ1-5, with TRBD1 identical over 8 bases. Trimming cost V 3 bases and J 7 bases; bases outside gene matches: 2. Per the germline V gene, CDR1 is SGHTA and CDR2 is FQGNSA. This CDR3 comprises 13 residues. The CDR3 spells CASSLDREQPQHF. As DNA, the CDR3 is TGTGCCAGCAGCTTGGACAGGGAACAGCCCCAGCATTTT.

The table lists this clonotype with many counts. The genes are TRBV10-3 and TRBJ2-7, with TRBD2 matching over 9 bases. V lost 0 bases, J lost 0 bases, and 3 bases stayed unmatched. Per germline, CDR1 ENHRY and CDR2 SYGVKD. The CDR3 covers 16 residues. DNA of the CDR3: TGTGCCATCAGTGAGTCGAGTAGCGGGAGCTCCTACGAGCAGTACTTC. Translation gives CAISESSSGSSYEQYF.

The chain recombines TRBV19 with TRBJ2-2, with D maybe TRBD2 (6 bases). The length of the CDR3 is 16 residues. The V and J ends lost 5 bases and 2 bases respectively, with 15 bases between them. Germline V gene data show CDR1 as LNHDA and CDR2 as SQIVND (reference sequence). As DNA, the CDR3 is TGTGCCAGTAGTCCCATCCGGGGGAAAAACACCGGGGAGCTGTTTTTT. This translates into CASSPIRGKNTGELFF.

This clonotype was seen repeatedly, ten times or more. The chain couples TRBV6-5 to TRBJ2-5; a weak D match, TRBD2 (6 bases). This CDR3 has 14 residues. Germline V gene sequence: CDR1 MNHEY, CDR2 SVGAGI. V was trimmed by 2 bases and J by 0 bases, leaving 7 bases between them. The CDR3 spells CASSYSGYQETQYF. In DNA, the CDR3 is TGTGCCAGCAGTTACAGCGGGTACCAAGAGACCCAGTACTTC.

This clonotype has more than one count but fewer than ten. This chain links TRBV4-3 with TRBJ1-1, with 7 bases that match TRBD1. CDR1 and CDR2 (germline): LGHNA, YSLEER. CDR3 size: 16 residues. Losses at the gene ends were 4 bases for V and 0 bases for J; bases not matched to a gene: 8. CDR3 bases: TGCGCCAGCAGCCGGGGCCTGGGACAGATGAACACTGAAGCTTTCTTT. Its protein product is CASSRGLGQMNTEAFF.

This clonotype has at least ten counts. The V gene is TRBV7-2, the J gene TRBJ1-1; possibly TRBD1 for D (6 bases). The V gene's germline CDR1 is SGHTA and CDR2 FQGNSA. There are 16 residues in the CDR3. Deletions cut 5 bases from V and 4 bases from J, with 20 bases between. CDR3 coding DNA: TGTGCCAGCAGCAATCCACTCGACAGGAGGAGCACTGAAGCTTTCTTT. Its translation: CASSNPLDRRSTEAFF.

The J gene is TRBJ2-5, the V gene TRBV5-6; D is ambiguous. CDR3 length equals 14 residues. CDR1 is SGHDT, CDR2 YYEEEE, per germline. V was clipped by 5 bases and J by 5 bases, with 16 bases between them. The CDR3 sequence: CASSSGSGVETQYF. The CDR3 region has the DNA TGTGCCAGCAGTTCCGGGTCAGGCGTCGAGACCCAGTACTTC. The complete variable domain, with remaining parts taken from reference TRBV5-6 and TRBJ2-5, reads DAGVTQSPTHLIKTRGQQVTLRCSPKSGHDTVSWYQQALGQGPQFIFQYYEEEERQRGNFPDRFSGHQFPNYSSELNVNALLLGDSALYLCASSSGSGVETQYFGPGTRLLVL.

The chain combines TRBV30 with TRBJ1-3; D perhaps matches TRBD1 (6 bases). The V end lost 4 bases, the J end lost 7 bases, and 14 bases lay between the germline ends. CDR1 is GTSNPN, CDR2 SVGIG, per germline (reference sequence). The CDR3 runs to 13 residues. The CDR3: CAWMAGQRNTIYF. The CDR3 nucleotides are TGTGCCTGGATGGCCGGACAGAGGAACACCATATATTTT. The full variable domain, in which reference TRBV30 and TRBJ1-3 provide the parts outside the CDR3, is SQTIHQWPATLVQPVGSPLSLECTVEGTSNPNLYWYRQAAGRGLQLLFYSVGIGQISSEVPQNLSASRPQDRQFILSSKKLLLSDSGFYLCAWMAGQRNTIYFGEGSWLTVV.